This T cell receptor (beta chain) was sequenced in a study of multiple sclerosis patients with progressive multifocal leukoencephalopathy. TCRdb's table, derived via immunoSEQ multiplex PCR, lists solely in-frame clones and lacks some. The table includes tens of thousands of clones, almost 90% detected once. The CDR3 spans 14 residues. Germline V gene lookup returns CDR1 SGHNT and CDR2 YYREEE (reference sequence). V lost 1 base and J lost 5, with 10 bases in between. Regarding time point: roughly 13 months of natalizumab therapy. This specimen was PBMCs, taken from a patient treated with natalizumab. The source is a human donor with multiple sclerosis. V usage is TRBV5-4 and J usage is TRBJ2-1, with D unclear. The CDR3 sequence is CASSLQYSDNEQFF. As DNA, the CDR3 is TGTGCCAGCAGCTTGCAGTACTCAGACAATGAGCAGTTCTTC.